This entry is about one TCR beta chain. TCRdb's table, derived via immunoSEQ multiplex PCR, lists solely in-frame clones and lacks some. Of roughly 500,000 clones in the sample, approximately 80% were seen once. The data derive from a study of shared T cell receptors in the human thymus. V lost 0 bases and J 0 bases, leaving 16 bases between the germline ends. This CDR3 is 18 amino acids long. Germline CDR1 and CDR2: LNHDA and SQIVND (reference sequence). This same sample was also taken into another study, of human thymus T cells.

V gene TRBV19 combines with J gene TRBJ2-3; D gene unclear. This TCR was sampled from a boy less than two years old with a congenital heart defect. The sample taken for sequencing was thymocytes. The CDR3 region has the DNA TGTGCCAGTAGTATAGATAGTGAGAGCGATTCTAGCACAGATACGCAGTATTTT. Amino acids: CASSIDSESDSSTDTQYF.